The present entry profiles one T cell receptor (beta chain) with its context. Naive CD45RA+ and memory CD45RA-negative subsets were split from CD4+ cells. The sample is drawn from a study of shared clonotypes between healthy human individuals. The table came from immunoSEQ multiplex PCR; TCRdb's copy has only in-frame clones and leaves some out. The repertoire holds 1.4 million to 1.5 million clones, with over 95% as singletons. Per the germline V gene, CDR1 is GTSNPN and CDR2 is SVGIG (reference sequence). There are 17 residues in the CDR3. V was pared by 5 bases and J by 5 bases, with 22 bases between.

This clonotype was sampled from a man aged 25 to 40 in good health. The chain employs TRBV30 and TRBJ1-6; tentatively, D is TRBD1 (6 bases). The sample was naive CD4+ T cells sorted from blood. Documented subset: CD45RA+ positively selected. The CDR3 nucleotides read TGTGCCTGGTCCCGAACAAAGGGGGGACACGATAATTCACCCCTCCACTTT. Amino acids: CAWSRTKGGHDNSPLHF.